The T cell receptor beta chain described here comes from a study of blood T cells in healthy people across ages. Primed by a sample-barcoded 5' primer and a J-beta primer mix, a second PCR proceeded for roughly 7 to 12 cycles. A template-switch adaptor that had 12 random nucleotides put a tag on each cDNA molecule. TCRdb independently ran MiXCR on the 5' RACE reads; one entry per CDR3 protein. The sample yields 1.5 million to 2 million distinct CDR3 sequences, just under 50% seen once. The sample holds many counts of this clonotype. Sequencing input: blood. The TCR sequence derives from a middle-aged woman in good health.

The CDR3 bases are TGTGCCAGCAGTTACGCGGGACAGGGGCTCTATGGCTACACCTTC. This codes for CASSYAGQGLYGYTF. The chain carries TRBV6-5 and TRBJ1-2; 10 nucleotides match TRBD1. Looked up from germline, CDR1 is MNHEY and CDR2 is SVGAGI. The CDR3 contains 15 residues. J was trimmed by 4 bases and V by 2 bases; bases with no gene match: 4.